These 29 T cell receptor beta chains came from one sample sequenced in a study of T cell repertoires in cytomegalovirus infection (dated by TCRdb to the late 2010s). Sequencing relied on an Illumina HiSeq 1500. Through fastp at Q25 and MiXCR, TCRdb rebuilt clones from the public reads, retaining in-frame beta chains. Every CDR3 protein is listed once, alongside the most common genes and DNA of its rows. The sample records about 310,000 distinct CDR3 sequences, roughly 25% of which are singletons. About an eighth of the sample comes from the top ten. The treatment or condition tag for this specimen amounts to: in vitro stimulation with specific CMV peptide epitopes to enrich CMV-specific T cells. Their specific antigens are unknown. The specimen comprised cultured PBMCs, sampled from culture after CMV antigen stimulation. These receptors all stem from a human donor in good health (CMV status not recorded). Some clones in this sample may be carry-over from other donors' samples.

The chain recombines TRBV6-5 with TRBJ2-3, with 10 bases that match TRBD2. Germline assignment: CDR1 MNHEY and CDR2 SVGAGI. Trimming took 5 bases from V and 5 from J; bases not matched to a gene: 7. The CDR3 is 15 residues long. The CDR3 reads CASSASGRAIDTQYF. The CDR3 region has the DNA TGTGCCAGCAGTGCCAGCGGGAGGGCCATAGATACGCAGTATTTT.

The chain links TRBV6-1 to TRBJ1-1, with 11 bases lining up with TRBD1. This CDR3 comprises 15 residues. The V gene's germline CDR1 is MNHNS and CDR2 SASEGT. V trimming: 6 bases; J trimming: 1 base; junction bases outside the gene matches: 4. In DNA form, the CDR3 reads TGTGCCAGCAGATTGGACAGGGGGCGGAACACTGAAGCTTTCTTT. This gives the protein CASRLDRGRNTEAFF.

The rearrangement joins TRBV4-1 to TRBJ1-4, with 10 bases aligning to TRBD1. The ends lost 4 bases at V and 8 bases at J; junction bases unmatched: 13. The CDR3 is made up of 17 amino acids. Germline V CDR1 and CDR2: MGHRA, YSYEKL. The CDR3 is CASSPRDRGEIREKLFF. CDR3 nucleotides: TGCGCCAGCAGCCCCCGGGACAGGGGTGAAATTCGAGAAAAACTGTTTTTT.

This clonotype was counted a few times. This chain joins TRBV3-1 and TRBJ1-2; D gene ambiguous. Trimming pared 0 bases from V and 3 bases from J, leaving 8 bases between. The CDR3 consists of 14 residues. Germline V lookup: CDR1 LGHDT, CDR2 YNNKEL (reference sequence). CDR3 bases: TGTGCCAGCAGCCAAGAAGGCCAAGACTATGGCTACACCTTC. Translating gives CASSQEGQDYGYTF.

As DNA, the CDR3 is TGTGCCAGTAGTCCCAACAGGGTTTCGTGGTATGGCTACACCTTC. It is translated as CASSPNRVSWYGYTF. This chain joins TRBV19 and TRBJ1-2; tentative D call: TRBD1 (6 bases). CDR3 length equals 15 residues. CDR1 LNHDA and CDR2 SQIVND come from the germline V gene (reference sequence). Trimming took 5 bases from V and 5 from J, leaving 18 bases between them.

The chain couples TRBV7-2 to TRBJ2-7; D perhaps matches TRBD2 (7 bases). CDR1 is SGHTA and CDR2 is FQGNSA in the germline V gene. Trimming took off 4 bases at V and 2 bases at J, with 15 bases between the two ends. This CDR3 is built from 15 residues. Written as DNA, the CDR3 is TGTGCCAGCAGCTACTCCGGGGGGCTAACCTACGAGCAGTACGTC. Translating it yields CASSYSGGLTYEQYV.

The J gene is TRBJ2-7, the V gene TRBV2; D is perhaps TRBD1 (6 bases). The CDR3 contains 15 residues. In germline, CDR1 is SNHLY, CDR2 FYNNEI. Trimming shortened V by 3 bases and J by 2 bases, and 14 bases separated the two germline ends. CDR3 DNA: TGTGCCAGCAGTGACCTTGGAGCAGGGGCCTACGAGCAGTACTTC. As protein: CASSDLGAGAYEQYF.

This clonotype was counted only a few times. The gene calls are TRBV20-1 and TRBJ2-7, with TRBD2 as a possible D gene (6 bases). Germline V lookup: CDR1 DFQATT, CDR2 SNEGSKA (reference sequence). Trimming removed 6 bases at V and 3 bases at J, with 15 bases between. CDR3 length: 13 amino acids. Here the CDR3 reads CSAPGLSHYEQYF. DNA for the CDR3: TGCAGTGCCCCGGGACTGTCACACTACGAGCAGTACTTC.

The CDR3 protein is CASSVQGDSGNTIYF. DNA for the CDR3: TGTGCCAGCAGCGTACAGGGGGACTCCGGAAACACCATATATTTT. This chain joins TRBV7-2 and TRBJ1-3; 8 positions match TRBD1. The trim removed 5 bases at V and 4 bases at J, leaving 7 bases unmatched. This CDR3 is 15 amino acids long. Germline CDR1 and CDR2: SGHTA and FQGNSA.

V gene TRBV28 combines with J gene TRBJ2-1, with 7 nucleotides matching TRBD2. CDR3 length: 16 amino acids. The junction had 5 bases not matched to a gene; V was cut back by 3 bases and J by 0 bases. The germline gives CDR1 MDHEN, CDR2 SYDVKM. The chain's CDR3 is CASSLLGGSSYNEQFF. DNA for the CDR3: TGTGCCAGCAGTTTGTTAGGCGGGAGCTCCTACAATGAGCAGTTCTTC.

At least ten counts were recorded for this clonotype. CDR3 residues: CASSSADRGSYGYTF. The CDR3 DNA reads TGCGCCAGCAGCTCGGCCGACAGGGGTAGCTATGGCTACACCTTC. V is TRBV5-1 and J is TRBJ1-2; 8 bases line up with TRBD1. CDR1 and CDR2 (germline): SGHRS, YFSETQ. V gave up 3 bases and J gave up 4 bases; unmatched junction bases: 8. The CDR3 has 15 amino acids.

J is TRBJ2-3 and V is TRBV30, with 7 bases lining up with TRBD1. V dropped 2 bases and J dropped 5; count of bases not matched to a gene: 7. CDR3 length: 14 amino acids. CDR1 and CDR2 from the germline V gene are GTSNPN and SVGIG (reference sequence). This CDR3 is CAWSYGQVGDTQYF. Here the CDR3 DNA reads TGTGCCTGGAGTTACGGACAGGTGGGAGATACGCAGTATTTT.

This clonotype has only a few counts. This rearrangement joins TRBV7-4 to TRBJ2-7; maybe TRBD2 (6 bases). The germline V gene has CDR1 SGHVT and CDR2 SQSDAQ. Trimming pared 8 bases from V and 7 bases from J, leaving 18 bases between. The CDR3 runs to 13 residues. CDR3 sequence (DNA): TGTGCCAGCGCGGCGGGGCCCGTGAGGGAGCAGTACGTC. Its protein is CASAAGPVREQYV.

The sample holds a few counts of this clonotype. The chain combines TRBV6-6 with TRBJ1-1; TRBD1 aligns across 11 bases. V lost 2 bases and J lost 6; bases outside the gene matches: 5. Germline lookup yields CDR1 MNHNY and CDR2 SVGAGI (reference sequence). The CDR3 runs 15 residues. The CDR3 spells CASSYSPGQGAEAFF. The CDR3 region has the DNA TGTGCCAGCAGTTACAGCCCGGGACAGGGGGCTGAAGCTTTCTTT.

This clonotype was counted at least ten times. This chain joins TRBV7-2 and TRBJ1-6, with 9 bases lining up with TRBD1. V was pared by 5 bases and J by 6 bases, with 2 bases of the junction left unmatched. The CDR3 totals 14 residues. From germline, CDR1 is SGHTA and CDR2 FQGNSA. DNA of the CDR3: TGTGCCAGCAGCATGGACAGGGGTAATTCACCCCTCCACTTT. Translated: CASSMDRGNSPLHF.

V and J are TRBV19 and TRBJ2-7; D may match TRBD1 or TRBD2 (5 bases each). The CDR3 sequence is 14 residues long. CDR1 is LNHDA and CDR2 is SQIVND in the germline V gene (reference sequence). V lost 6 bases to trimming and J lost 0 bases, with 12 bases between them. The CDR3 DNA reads TGTGCCAGTAGCCGGGGCGCCGGCTCCTACGAGCAGTACTTC. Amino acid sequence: CASSRGAGSYEQYF.

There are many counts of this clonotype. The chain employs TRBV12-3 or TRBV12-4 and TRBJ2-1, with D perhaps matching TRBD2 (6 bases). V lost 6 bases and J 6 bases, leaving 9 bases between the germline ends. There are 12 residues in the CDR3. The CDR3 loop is CASSAGLNEQFF. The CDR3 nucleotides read TGTGCCAGCAGCGCGGGACTCAATGAGCAGTTCTTC.

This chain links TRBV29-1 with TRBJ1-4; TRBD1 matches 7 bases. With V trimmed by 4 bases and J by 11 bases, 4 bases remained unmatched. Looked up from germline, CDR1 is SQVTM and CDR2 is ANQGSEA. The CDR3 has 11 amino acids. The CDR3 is CSVGTGQKLFF. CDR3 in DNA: TGCAGCGTTGGGACAGGACAGAAACTGTTTTTT.

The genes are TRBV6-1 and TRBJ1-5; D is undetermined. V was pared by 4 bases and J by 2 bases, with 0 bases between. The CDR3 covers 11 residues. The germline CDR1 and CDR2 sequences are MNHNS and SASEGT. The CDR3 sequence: CASSGNQPQHF. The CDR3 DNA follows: TGTGCCAGCAGTGGCAATCAGCCCCAGCATTTT.

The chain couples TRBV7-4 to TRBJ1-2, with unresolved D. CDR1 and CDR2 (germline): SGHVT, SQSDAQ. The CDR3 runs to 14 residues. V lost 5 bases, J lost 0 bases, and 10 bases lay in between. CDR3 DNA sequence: TGTGCCAGCAGCCCATCAAGGGCTAACTATGGCTACACCTTC. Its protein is CASSPSRANYGYTF.

As DNA, the CDR3 is TGTGCCAGCAGTCCCGGACAGGGGGTGGGTTACAATCAGCCCCAGCATTTT. It is translated as CASSPGQGVGYNQPQHF. The gene calls are TRBV27 and TRBJ1-5; the match to TRBD1 covers 10 bases. This CDR3 is built from 17 residues. The V gene's germline CDR1 is MNHEY and CDR2 SMNVEV (reference sequence). Trimming removed 5 bases from V and 3 bases from J; junction bases left unmatched: 10.

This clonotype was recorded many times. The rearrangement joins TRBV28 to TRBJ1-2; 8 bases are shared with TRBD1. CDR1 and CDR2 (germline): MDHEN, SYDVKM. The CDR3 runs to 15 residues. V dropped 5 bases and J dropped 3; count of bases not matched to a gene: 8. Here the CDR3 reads CASSPITGGDYGYTF. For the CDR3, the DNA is TGTGCCAGCAGTCCGATAACAGGGGGAGACTATGGCTACACCTTC.

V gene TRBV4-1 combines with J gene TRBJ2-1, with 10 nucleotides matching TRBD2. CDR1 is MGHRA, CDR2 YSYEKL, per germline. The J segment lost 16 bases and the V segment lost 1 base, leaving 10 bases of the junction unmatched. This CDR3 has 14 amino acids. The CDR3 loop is CASSQGASGREEFF. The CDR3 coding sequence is TGCGCCAGCAGCCAAGGGGCTAGCGGGAGAGAGGAATTCTTC.

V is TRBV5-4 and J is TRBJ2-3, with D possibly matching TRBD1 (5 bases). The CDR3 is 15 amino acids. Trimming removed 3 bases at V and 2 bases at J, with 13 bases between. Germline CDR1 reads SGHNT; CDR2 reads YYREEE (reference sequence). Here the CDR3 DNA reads TGTGCCAGCAGCTGGGATGTTGGGGCCACAGATACGCAGTATTTT. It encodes CASSWDVGATDTQYF.

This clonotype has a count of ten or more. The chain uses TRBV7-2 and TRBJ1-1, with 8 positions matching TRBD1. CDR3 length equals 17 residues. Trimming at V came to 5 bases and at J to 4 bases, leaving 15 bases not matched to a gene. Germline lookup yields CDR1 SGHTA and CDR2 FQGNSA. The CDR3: CASSPGGAGGAGTEAFF. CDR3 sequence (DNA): TGTGCCAGCAGCCCAGGGGGGGCAGGGGGCGCAGGCACTGAAGCTTTCTTT.

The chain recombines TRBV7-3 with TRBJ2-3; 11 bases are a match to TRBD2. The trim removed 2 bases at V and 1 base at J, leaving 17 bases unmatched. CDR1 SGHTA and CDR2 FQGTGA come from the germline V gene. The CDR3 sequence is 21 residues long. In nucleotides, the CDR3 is TGTGCCAGCAGCTTACGCCGGGTAGCGGGAGGGTCAAGTCATCGCACAGATACGCAGTATTTT. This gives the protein CASSLRRVAGGSSHRTDTQYF.

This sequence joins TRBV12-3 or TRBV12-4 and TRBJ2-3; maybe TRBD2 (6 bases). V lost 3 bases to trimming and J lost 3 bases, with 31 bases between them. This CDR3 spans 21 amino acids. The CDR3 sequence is CASSLAWFWGAGTGETDTQYF. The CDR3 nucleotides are TGTGCCAGCAGTTTGGCCTGGTTCTGGGGCGCCGGGACTGGGGAAACAGATACGCAGTATTTT.

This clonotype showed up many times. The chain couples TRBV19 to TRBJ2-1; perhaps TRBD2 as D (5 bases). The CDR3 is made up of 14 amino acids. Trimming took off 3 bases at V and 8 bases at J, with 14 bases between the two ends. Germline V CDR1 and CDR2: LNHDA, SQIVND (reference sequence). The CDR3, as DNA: TGTGCCAGTAGTATTAGTCGAGGGCTCTATGAGCAGTTCTTC. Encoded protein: CASSISRGLYEQFF.

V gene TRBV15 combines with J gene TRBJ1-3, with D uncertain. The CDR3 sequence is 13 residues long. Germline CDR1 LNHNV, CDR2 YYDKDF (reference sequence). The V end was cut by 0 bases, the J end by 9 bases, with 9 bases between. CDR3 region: CATSRDRETTIYF. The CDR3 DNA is TGTGCCACCAGCAGAGACCGCGAAACCACCATATATTTT.